Following are 22 T cell receptor beta chains from one sample sequenced in a study of OX40 agonist ivuxolimab in advanced cancers. Produced via immunoSEQ multiplex PCR; TCRdb's table is partial and in-frame only. The sample comprises under 150,000 clones, about nine tenths of which are singletons, and about 1.1% rests with the top ten. This specimen consisted of CD4+ or CD8+ T cells sorted from blood, obtained in a trial of the OX40 agonist ivuxolimab. The receptor source for this set is an adult with an advanced solid tumor such as melanoma, head and neck, liver or kidney cancer.

The chain has TRBV19 and TRBJ2-7; 9 bases fit TRBD2. The germline V gene encodes CDR1 LNHDA and CDR2 SQIVND (reference sequence). V dropped 6 bases and J dropped 5; count of bases not matched to a gene: 14. CDR3 length: 16 amino acids. CDR3 loop: CASSPRGREGRNEQYF. DNA for the CDR3: TGTGCCAGTAGCCCGCGTGGGCGGGAGGGCCGAAACGAGCAGTACTTC.

The CDR3, as DNA: TGTGCCAGCAGCGTGAGGGACAGCTCTGGAAACACCATATATTTT. Its protein is CASSVRDSSGNTIYF. The genes are TRBV9 and TRBJ1-3, with 7 bases identical to TRBD1. J gave up 0 bases and V 2 bases, and 2 bases lay outside the gene matches. The length of the CDR3 is 15 residues. Germline-derived CDR1 and CDR2 are SGDLS and YYNGEE.

The chain combines TRBV7-9 with TRBJ2-3, with 7 nucleotides matching TRBD1. Germline V gene lookup returns CDR1 SEHNR and CDR2 FQNEAQ (reference sequence). The V and J ends lost 1 base and 5 bases, in that order; junction bases with no gene match: 3. The length of the CDR3 is 14 residues. DNA for the CDR3: TGTGCCAGCAGCTTAGACAGGGGTAAAGATACGCAGTATTTT. Residues: CASSLDRGKDTQYF.

V and J are TRBV27 and TRBJ2-2; TRBD1 aligns across 8 bases. CDR1 MNHEY and CDR2 SMNVEV come from the germline V gene (reference sequence). CDR3 length equals 16 residues. With V trimmed by 0 bases and J by 6 bases, 6 bases remained unmatched. The chain's CDR3 is CASSLSAGGLAGELFF. Here the CDR3 DNA reads TGTGCCAGCAGTTTATCGGCAGGGGGCCTCGCCGGGGAGCTGTTTTTT.

This clone was seen only a few times. The chain uses TRBV7-3 and TRBJ2-5, with D perhaps TRBD1 or TRBD2 (5 bases each). Trimming pared 2 bases from V and 3 bases from J, leaving 13 bases between. The CDR3 length is 15 residues. CDR1 is SGHTA, CDR2 FQGTGA, per germline. The DNA for the CDR3 is TGTGCCAGCAGCTTAGCTTATGGGGGAAAAGAGACCCAGTACTTC. Encoded protein: CASSLAYGGKETQYF.

The chain combines TRBV7-2 with TRBJ1-5, with D possibly matching TRBD1 (5 bases). CDR1 is SGHTA and CDR2 is FQGNSA in the germline V gene. With 5 bases removed from V and 1 base from J, the gap between germline ends came to 12 bases. The CDR3 runs 15 residues. For the CDR3, the DNA is TGTGCCAGCAGCCTCCTCGGGGCGAGCAATCAGCCCCAGCATTTT. Protein: CASSLLGASNQPQHF.

This chain links TRBV6-5 with TRBJ2-1, with D perhaps matching TRBD1 (5 bases). The CDR3 sequence is 14 residues long. The germline V gene encodes CDR1 MNHEY and CDR2 SVGAGI. V was clipped by 1 base and J by 9 bases, with 13 bases between them. CDR3 bases: TGTGCCAGCAGTTACTTCCACAGGTTAGGTGAGCAGTTCTTC. Protein sequence: CASSYFHRLGEQFF.

J is TRBJ2-5 and V is TRBV25-1, with D possibly TRBD2 on 5 matching bases. The CDR3 sequence is 14 residues long. Deletions cut 1 base from V and 5 bases from J, with 11 bases between. Germline values: CDR1 MGHDK, CDR2 SYGVNS. As DNA, the CDR3 is TGTGCCAGCAGTGAATTTGAGGGATCCGAGACCCAGTACTTC. This encodes CASSEFEGSETQYF.

V is TRBV2 and J is TRBJ2-2; D not resolved. The CDR3 has 15 residues. V shed 3 bases and J shed 4 bases, with 12 bases lying between them. CDR1 and CDR2 from the germline V gene are SNHLY and FYNNEI. Here the CDR3 DNA reads TGTGCCAGCAGTGAGGGATCAGGATTCACCGGGGAGCTGTTTTTT. This translates into CASSEGSGFTGELFF.

The CDR3 spells CASKGQADSYEQYF. The CDR3 DNA follows: TGTGCCAGCAAGGGACAGGCTGACTCCTACGAGCAGTACTTC. The V call is TRBV6-5, the J call TRBJ2-7; 8 bases fit TRBD1. This CDR3 contains 14 residues. V gave up 7 bases and J gave up 0 bases; unmatched junction bases: 5. Germline CDR1 MNHEY, CDR2 SVGAGI.

The CDR3 here is CASSPEVRGRTEAFF. The DNA of the CDR3 is TGTGCCAGCAGCCCAGAGGTCAGGGGGCGGACTGAAGCTTTCTTT. The chain recombines TRBV11-2 with TRBJ1-1; 8 nucleotides line up with TRBD1. Trimming cost V 5 bases and J 5 bases; bases outside gene matches: 10. CDR3 size: 15 residues. The germline gives CDR1 SGHAT, CDR2 FQNNGV.

CDR3 bases: TGTGCCAGCACCCGGGACAACTATGGCTACACCTTC. Protein product: CASTRDNYGYTF. The V gene is TRBV6-1, the J gene TRBJ1-2, with D perhaps TRBD1 (5 bases). Germline V gives CDR1 MNHNS, CDR2 SASEGT. CDR3 length: 12 residues. V was pared by 7 bases and J by 2 bases, with 8 bases between.

This clone appeared a few times. The V call is TRBV2, the J call TRBJ1-5, with 7 nucleotides matching TRBD1. V was clipped by 2 bases and J by 6 bases; unmatched bases: 4. Germline CDR1 reads SNHLY; CDR2 reads FYNNEI. This CDR3 contains 14 residues. The CDR3 DNA is TGTGCCAGCAGTGAACGAGGGGGCGTTCAGCCCCAGCATTTT. As protein: CASSERGGVQPQHF.

J is TRBJ2-1 and V is TRBV28, with TRBD2 matching 9 bases. The CDR3 is 16 amino acids. CDR1 is MDHEN and CDR2 is SYDVKM in the germline V gene. J was trimmed by 3 bases and V by 1 base; bases with no gene match: 4. As DNA, the CDR3 is TGTGCCAGCAGTTTATTAGCTAGCGGGAACTACAATGAGCAGTTCTTC. Encoded protein: CASSLLASGNYNEQFF.

The chain combines TRBV2 with TRBJ1-1, with D perhaps matching TRBD1 (5 bases). CDR3 length: 15 amino acids. Germline loops: CDR1 SNHLY, CDR2 FYNNEI. V lost 9 bases and J 1 base, leaving 18 bases between the germline ends. The CDR3, as DNA: TGTGCCAGAGGGGCGGGCACCACACCGAACACTGAAGCTTTCTTT. Its protein product is CARGAGTTPNTEAFF.

V and J are TRBV6-5 and TRBJ2-1; D gene unclear. CDR1 and CDR2 from the germline V gene are MNHEY and SVGAGI. The CDR3 is made up of 11 amino acids. Trimming removed 9 bases at V and 7 bases at J, with 10 bases between. In DNA form, the CDR3 reads TGTGCCAGTCAGACACAAAATGAGCAGTTCTTC. Residues: CASQTQNEQFF.

The gene calls are TRBV4-3 and TRBJ1-2; a weak D match, TRBD1 (5 bases). Germline V gives CDR1 LGHNA, CDR2 YSLEER. V lost 3 bases and J 2 bases, leaving 13 bases between the germline ends. CDR3 length equals 15 residues. The CDR3 DNA is TGCGCCAGCAGCCAGGGGCGGGGGGACAACTATGGCTACACCTTC. It encodes CASSQGRGDNYGYTF.

The chain carries TRBV10-3 and TRBJ1-1; perhaps TRBD1 as D (5 bases). The germline V and J ends were trimmed by 6 bases and 7 bases, with 15 bases remaining between them. Germline V gives CDR1 ENHRY, CDR2 SYGVKD. The CDR3 contains 13 residues. The CDR3 loop is CAISGDDMNEAFF. CDR3 nucleotide sequence: TGTGCCATCAGCGGGGACGATATGAATGAAGCTTTCTTT.

As DNA, the CDR3 is TGTGCCAGCAGTAGCCGGGACCCTGACTACAATGAGCAGTTCTTC. Translating gives CASSSRDPDYNEQFF. This rearrangement joins TRBV6-6 to TRBJ2-1, with D perhaps matching TRBD1 or TRBD2 (5 bases each). The CDR3 has 15 residues. V dropped 5 bases and J dropped 3 bases, with 14 bases sitting between them. The germline CDR1 and CDR2 sequences are MNHNY and SVGAGI (reference sequence).

The chain uses TRBV7-2 and TRBJ1-5; D not resolved. V dropped 5 bases and J dropped 1 base, with 9 bases sitting between them. The CDR3 is 14 amino acids. Germline CDR1 SGHTA, CDR2 FQGNSA. This chain's CDR3 is CASSPMKSNQPQHF. In DNA, the CDR3 is TGTGCCAGCAGCCCAATGAAGAGCAATCAGCCCCAGCATTTT. The whole variable domain, filled in from reference TRBV7-2 and TRBJ1-5, reads GAGVSQSPSNKVTEKGKDVELRCDPISGHTALYWYRQSLGQGLEFLIYFQGNSAPDKSGLPSDRFSAERTGGSVSTLTIQRTQQEDSAVYLCASSPMKSNQPQHFGDGTRLSIL.

The V gene is TRBV10-3, the J gene TRBJ2-7; tentative D call: TRBD2 (5 bases). The CDR3 sequence is 15 residues long. The V and J ends lost 6 bases and 1 base respectively, with 16 bases between them. Germline V gene data show CDR1 as ENHRY and CDR2 as SYGVKD. CDR3: CAIRDETKRSYEQYF. The CDR3 DNA follows: TGTGCCATCAGGGATGAAACTAAGCGGTCCTACGAGCAGTACTTC.

The V call is TRBV28, the J call TRBJ2-1; 11 bases match TRBD2. This CDR3 has 16 amino acids. J gave up 7 bases and V 5 bases, and 10 bases lay outside the gene matches. CDR1 and CDR2 (germline): MDHEN, SYDVKM. This chain's CDR3 is CASSPLTSGSGNEQFF. In DNA, the CDR3 is TGTGCCAGCAGTCCGTTAACTAGCGGGAGTGGTAATGAGCAGTTCTTC.